This TCR beta chain was captured by sequencing in a study of Ad26.COV2.S vaccination and SARS-CoV-2 variants. The CDR3 is made up of 15 amino acids. Germline V gives CDR1 SGDLS, CDR2 YYNGEE. V lost 0 bases and J lost 1, with 10 bases in between. As for this clone: Antigen specificity is unknown.

Assay: immunoSEQ multiplex PCR; the TCRdb copy retains only in-frame clones and omits some. Among hundreds of thousands of clones, around 87% were seen once, and the ten largest hold around 3.7%. This sample's treatment: 19 received Ad26.COV2.S at low or high dose, single or two shots; about five received placebo; per-sample allocation not given. The study sampled participants on day 63 after the first vaccine or placebo injection. General study results and limits: Non-spike TCR breadth did not differ much between vaccine and placebo recipients. TCR breadth and depth analyses may have underestimated total T cell responses.

The rearrangement joins TRBV9 to TRBJ1-1; D is unresolved. This clonotype was sampled from a person between 18 and 60 years old who received the Ad26.COV2.S COVID-19 vaccine or a placebo. The source was peripheral blood, collected in a trial of Ad26.COV2.S vaccine versus placebo. CDR3 protein: CASSVALDPNTEAFF. CDR3 DNA: TGTGCCAGCAGCGTAGCTTTAGACCCGAACACTGAAGCTTTCTTT.